A selection of T cell receptor beta chains follows, all from one sample in a study of graft-versus-host responses after intestinal transplantation. Using immunoSEQ multiplex PCR, the repertoire was profiled, and TCRdb retains in-frame clones only, with some absent. The sample contains 95,000 to 150,000 clones, approximately 92% of which appear only once. These receptors are not linked to any known antigen. The sequences come from unstimulated CD4+ T cells sorted from spleen or lymph node cells, collected before intestinal transplant. The receptors stem from a human donor who received an intestinal transplant. Each CDR3 is given with its conserved first and last residue. The D gene is left open where the match is weak. For some rows the clone size is stated as once, few or many, or as a class when expanded; others skip it.

cdr3_length,v_call,clone_size,j_call,d_call,cdr3_nt,cdr3_aa
18,TRBV10-1,NA,TRBJ2-6,NA,TGCGCCAGCAGCCTGGGGGATGCTAGGGGACGGGGGGCCAACGTCCTGACTTTC,CASSLGDARGRGANVLTF
14,TRBV29-1,once,TRBJ2-1,NA,TGCAGCCTCGCCATAGCCCGGGGGAACAATGAGCAGTTCTTC,CSLAIARGNNEQFF
15,TRBV7-9,NA,TRBJ2-5,NA,TGTGCCAGCAGCTTATTTAGGGTAGATCGAGAGACCCAGTACTTC,CASSLFRVDRETQYF
15,TRBV7-9,NA,TRBJ1-1,TRBD1,TGTGCCAGCACCCCTGGGACAGGGCTTCGGCCTGAAGCTTTCTTT,CASTPGTGLRPEAFF
14,TRBV6-5,NA,TRBJ1-1,NA,TGTGCCAGCAGCCCAAGGACCGGCCGGACTGAAGCTTTCTTT,CASSPRTGRTEAFF
15,TRBV2,NA,TRBJ1-2,TRBD1,TGTGCCAGCAGTGAAAAATGGGGGACAGCAGTTGGCTACACCTTC,CASSEKWGTAVGYTF
17,TRBV5-1,NA,TRBJ2-2,TRBD1,TGCGCCAGCAGCTTTCTCGCCGGGACAGTGGACACCGGGGAGCTGTTTTTT,CASSFLAGTVDTGELFF
17,TRBV18,NA,TRBJ2-7,TRBD2,TGTGCCAGCTCTCCGGACGTTTCAGCGGGAGGGCGTCACGAGCAGTACTTC,CASSPDVSAGGRHEQYF
16,TRBV7-2,NA,TRBJ2-7,TRBD2,TGTGCCAGCAGCCGCGGCCTCCTAGCGGGAGCCCACGAGCAGTACTTC,CASSRGLLAGAHEQYF
14,TRBV30,NA,TRBJ1-3,NA,TGTGCCTGGAGTAGGGGGAGGCGGGGAAACACCATATATTTT,CAWSRGRRGNTIYF
15,TRBV2,NA,TRBJ2-1,NA,TGTGCCAGCAGCCAGACACGAAACCCCTACAATGAGCAGTTCTTC,CASSQTRNPYNEQFF
13,TRBV6-4,NA,TRBJ2-5,NA,TGTGCCAGCAGTGCGAACAGCCAAGAGACCCAGTACTTC,CASSANSQETQYF
16,TRBV5-1,NA,TRBJ2-5,TRBD2,TGCGCCAGCAGCAACGGACTAGCGGGAGGTTACCAGACCCAGTACTTC,CASSNGLAGGYQTQYF
13,TRBV7-2,few,TRBJ2-7,NA,TGTGCCAGCAGCTGGCAGGAAGAGAACGAGCAGTACTTC,CASSWQEENEQYF
14,TRBV29-1,NA,TRBJ1-5,NA,TGCAGCGTCCTTCTATCCACGAGCAATCAGCCCCAGCATTTT,CSVLLSTSNQPQHF
15,TRBV13,NA,TRBJ2-6,NA,TGTGCCAGCGAGGTTGGGGGCTTTGGGGCCAACGTCCTGACTTTC,CASEVGGFGANVLTF
17,TRBV6-1,NA,TRBJ2-7,TRBD1,TGTGCCAGCAGTGAAGCTTACAGGGGGAGGTCTGGTTACGAGCAGTACTTC,CASSEAYRGRSGYEQYF
14,TRBV6-6,few,TRBJ1-3,NA,TGTGCCAGCAGTTACAGTAGCTCAGGAAACACCATATATTTT,CASSYSSSGNTIYF
14,TRBV5-1,NA,TRBJ2-2,NA,TGCGCCAGCAGCGCCGGGACTTCGGGCGGGGAGCTGTTTTTT,CASSAGTSGGELFF
15,TRBV7-9,few,TRBJ2-2,TRBD2,TGTGCCAGCAGCAGCAGCGGGAGAAGGACCGGGGAGCTGTTTTTT,CASSSSGRRTGELFF
14,TRBV4-1,NA,TRBJ2-2,NA,TGCGCCAGCAGCCAAGGGGACGGGAGCGGGGAGCTGTTTTTT,CASSQGDGSGELFF
12,TRBV2,NA,TRBJ1-3,NA,TGTGCCAGCAAAATCTCTGGAAACACCATATATTTT,CASKISGNTIYF
16,TRBV9,NA,TRBJ2-1,TRBD2,TGTGCCAGCGGGGGGATTTTAGCGGGAGGACGGAATGAGCAGTTCTTC,CASGGILAGGRNEQFF
14,TRBV30,NA,TRBJ2-7,TRBD2,TGTGCCTGGATCAGGACTAGTAGGTACTACGAGCAGTACTTC,CAWIRTSRYYEQYF
17,TRBV18,once,TRBJ2-1,NA,TGTGCCAGCTCACTGCGGCAGGCACTCAGCTCCTACAATGAGCAGTTCTTC,CASSLRQALSSYNEQFF
13,TRBV5-6,NA,TRBJ2-7,NA,TGTGCCAGCAGCTTCGGTAATAGGTACGAGCAGTACTTC,CASSFGNRYEQYF
16,TRBV7-3,few,TRBJ2-2,NA,TGTGCCAGCAGTGTAGAACCCGGGCAGAACACCGGGGAGCTGTTTTTT,CASSVEPGQNTGELFF
12,TRBV28,few,TRBJ2-7,NA,TGTGCCAGCAGTTTACTGGGGTACGAGCAGTACTTC,CASSLLGYEQYF
14,TRBV2,NA,TRBJ1-2,NA,TGTGCCAGCAGTGTTTCCGACACCCTCAGTGGCTACACCTTC,CASSVSDTLSGYTF
19,TRBV7-9,NA,TRBJ2-7,NA,TGTGCCAGCAGCCCCATCATGGGGGTAGACAGAATTTCCTCCTACGAGCAGTACTTC,CASSPIMGVDRISSYEQYF
11,TRBV28,NA,TRBJ2-7,NA,TGTGCCAGCAGTTTCGGGTACGAGCAGTACTTC,CASSFGYEQYF
16,TRBV6-6,once,TRBJ2-1,TRBD1,TGTGCCAGCCGATTGACAGGGTCGGGGTCCTACAATGAGCAGTTCTTC,CASRLTGSGSYNEQFF
15,TRBV14,NA,TRBJ2-1,NA,TGTGCCAGCAGCGAATTCAGGGGTTTCGTGAATGAGCAGTTCTTC,CASSEFRGFVNEQFF
17,TRBV11-2,NA,TRBJ2-7,NA,TGTGCCAGCAGCTCCTTAATACAGGGATTAAAAGTCAACGAGCAGTACTTC,CASSSLIQGLKVNEQYF
10,TRBV7-9,NA,TRBJ2-5,NA,TGTGCCAGCAGCGAAGAGACCCAGTACTTC,CASSEETQYF
15,TRBV27,NA,TRBJ2-1,TRBD2,TGTGCCAGCAGCTTGCGGACTAGTGGGTACACTGAGCAGTTCTTC,CASSLRTSGYTEQFF
15,TRBV30,NA,TRBJ1-5,TRBD1,TGTGCCTGGAGTGCAGGACAGGCGATAAATCAGCCCCAGCATTTT,CAWSAGQAINQPQHF
14,TRBV10-2,NA,TRBJ2-1,NA,TGCGCCAGCAGTGATCGGGTAGAAGGGAATGAGCAGTTCTTC,CASSDRVEGNEQFF
13,TRBV29-1,NA,TRBJ2-6,NA,TGCAGCGTTGTAAGGACTGGGGCCAACGTCCTGACTTTC,CSVVRTGANVLTF
17,TRBV12-5,NA,TRBJ1-5,NA,TGTGCTAGTGGCCCGAGGACAGCTACCTATGGCAATCAGCCCCAGCATTTT,CASGPRTATYGNQPQHF
14,TRBV9,NA,TRBJ1-2,TRBD1,TGTGCCAGCAGCCCCCGGACAGGTCTATATGGCTACACCTTC,CASSPRTGLYGYTF
14,TRBV28,NA,TRBJ2-7,NA,TGTGCCAGCAGCCCAGGCTCCACGACCTACGAGCAGTACTTC,CASSPGSTTYEQYF